This section outlines one T cell receptor beta chain sequence together with its context. Its antigen is not identified. The junction shows a germline mismatch at one end, possibly a read error. This entry comes from a study of blood T cells in healthy people across ages. PCR was performed a second time for 7 to 11 cycles using a sample-barcoded 5' primer and a J-beta primer mix. One entry per CDR3 protein, called by TCRdb with MiXCR from the 5' RACE reads. The data show 1,500,000 or so distinct CDR3 sequences, with 42% seen just once and more than 4% held by the top ten. Looked up from germline, CDR1 is SGHRS and CDR2 is YFSETQ. The CDR3 sequence is 14 residues long. Samples each had at least 5.5 micrograms of total RNA extracted. Study-wide results and caveats: More naive CD4+ cells and higher diversity were found in long-lived than in aged donors.

The receptor's source is a woman between 18 and 29 years old in good health. The chain combines TRBV5-1 with TRBJ2-1; unclear D gene. The sequenced sample consisted of blood. CDR3 protein: CVSSLVSSYNEQFF. CDR3 sequence (DNA): TGCGTCAGCAGCTTGGTTAGCTCCTACAATGAGCAGTTCTTC.